Listed here are 8 T cell receptor beta chains from one sample, sequenced in a study of patients with pleural tuberculosis (dated by TCRdb to the mid-2010s). Sequencing used an Illumina Genome Analyzer IIx. In-frame beta chains were kept once TCRdb had trimmed the public reads at Q25 with fastp and called clones with MiXCR. Entries that share a CDR3 protein sequence are merged under the most common genes and DNA. This sample has almost 30,000 distinct CDR3 sequences in its table, and 18% of those were observed once. In total, the top ten clones hold 3.5% of the sample. Material for sequencing was peripheral blood. Receptor source: a human donor with pleural tuberculosis.

At least ten counts were recorded for this clonotype. CDR3 region: CASSRAASGNNEQFF. Here the CDR3 DNA reads TGTGCCAGCAGCCGTGCGGCTAGTGGAAACAATGAGCAGTTCTTC. The V gene is TRBV11-1, the J gene TRBJ2-1; D not resolved. The germline V and J ends were trimmed by 5 bases and 5 bases, with 16 bases remaining between them. The CDR3 extends over 15 amino acids. The germline V gene has CDR1 SGHAT and CDR2 FQDESV (reference sequence).

This clonotype has ten or more counts. V usage is TRBV27 and J usage is TRBJ2-1, with 11 bases aligning to TRBD1. Germline trimming cut 5 bases from V and 7 bases from J; bases unmatched to any gene: 7. The CDR3 runs to 15 residues. Per the germline V gene, CDR1 is MNHEY and CDR2 is SMNVEV (reference sequence). The chain's CDR3 is CASSPRTGGTNEQFF. DNA of the CDR3: TGTGCCAGCAGTCCCCGGACAGGGGGCACGAATGAGCAGTTCTTC.

The chain couples TRBV6-2 or TRBV6-3 to TRBJ1-1; D might be TRBD1 (5 bases). CDR3 size: 13 residues. Germline CDR1 is MNHEY and CDR2 is SVGEGT. The V end lost 7 bases, the J end lost 6 bases, and 15 bases lay between the germline ends. The CDR3 nucleotides are TGTGCCAGCACCGACCAGGGAAAACCTGAAGCTTTCTTT. Its protein is CASTDQGKPEAFF.

This clonotype was seen many times. This chain connects TRBV10-3 to TRBJ2-3, with 8 nucleotides matching TRBD1. The V gene's germline CDR1 is ENHRY and CDR2 SYGVKD. The CDR3 has 17 residues. V lost 2 bases to trimming and J lost 1 base; unmatched junction nucleotides: 8. The CDR3 sequence is CAISEIRGRARTDTQYF. The CDR3 nucleotides read TGTGCCATCAGTGAGATCAGGGGGCGGGCTCGCACAGATACGCAGTATTTT.

This clonotype was picked up one time. A much larger clonotype is one base distant, so this may be a read error. The rearrangement uses TRBV29-1 and TRBJ2-1; unclear D gene. This CDR3 is 13 amino acids long. The germline CDR1 and CDR2 sequences are SQVTM and ANQGSEA. CDR3 nucleotide sequence: TGCAGCGTTGAAGAAACGGTCGAAAATGAGCAGTCCTTC. Translating it yields CSVEETVENEQSF.

This clonotype has only a few counts. A much larger clone differs by one base, so this may be a read error. This chain uses TRBV2 with TRBJ1-6; 7 bases are shared with TRBD1. Germline CDR1 and CDR2: SNHLY and FYNNEI. The CDR3 sequence is 16 residues long. The CDR3 loop reads CASSGTGSSYNSPLRF. CDR3 nucleotides: TGTGCCAGCAGTGGGACAGGAAGCTCCTATAATTCACCCCTCCGCTTT.

By share, this clonotype counts as medium-sized. The chain carries TRBV6-2 or TRBV6-3 and TRBJ1-6, with D tentatively TRBD1 (5 bases). CDR1 and CDR2 (germline): MNHEY, SVGEGT. Trimming cost V 6 bases and J 8 bases, with 8 bases left between them. The CDR3 spans 12 residues. The CDR3 DNA reads TGTGCCAGCAGGAACAGGCATTCACCCCTCCACTTT. Its protein product is CASRNRHSPLHF.

In regard to this clonotype: The junction does not match germline at one end; this may be a read error. The genes are TRBV4-2 and TRBJ2-7, with a possible D match to TRBD2 (6 bases). The CDR3 consists of 15 residues. The germline V gene encodes CDR1 LGHNA and CDR2 YNFKEQ. CDR3 DNA sequence: TGTGCCAGCAGCCAAGAGGGACGGGGGTACTACGAGCAGTACTTT. Translation: CASSQEGRGYYEQYF.